The next 14 T cell receptor beta chains were all read from a single sample in a study of T cells in Graves' hyperthyroidism and ophthalmopathy. TCR beta CDR3 region amplification was performed from RNA transcripts. The HTBI primer set was used in a first-round RT-PCR of the TCR CDR3. TCRdb independently ran MiXCR on the multiplex PCR reads; one entry per CDR3 protein. The sample carries fewer than 700,000 distinct CDR3 sequences, 17% recorded once. The sequenced sample was blood. The receptors were gathered from a woman aged 18 to 35 with Graves' ophthalmopathy.

Many counts were recorded for this clonotype. The V gene is TRBV12-3 or TRBV12-4, the J gene TRBJ1-5, with 8 bases identical to TRBD1. The CDR3 length is 15 residues. V was pared by 7 bases and J by 4 bases, with 9 bases of the junction left unmatched. The CDR3: CASNTGQGENQPQHF. CDR3 nucleotides: TGTGCCAGCAATACCGGACAGGGAGAGAATCAGCCCCAGCATTTT.

Ten or more counts support this clonotype. The chain recombines TRBV12-3 or TRBV12-4 with TRBJ2-1; D is unresolved. V was clipped by 6 bases and J by 5 bases, with 17 bases between them. This CDR3 spans 15 amino acids. CDR3 loop: CASSRRYLEHNEQFF. For the CDR3, the DNA is TGTGCCAGCAGCCGGCGGTATCTGGAGCACAATGAGCAGTTCTTC.

In this sample, this clonotype turned up many times. This chain links TRBV7-2 with TRBJ2-3; 14 bases fit TRBD2. The V gene end was trimmed by 2 bases and the J gene end by 6 bases; junction bases not matched to a gene: 4. CDR1 and CDR2 (germline): SGHTA, FQGNSA. CDR3 length equals 16 residues. CDR3 sequence: CASSLMRTSGRDTQYF. DNA of the CDR3: TGTGCCAGCAGCTTAATGCGGACTAGCGGGAGGGATACGCAGTATTTT.

This clonotype was counted a few times. The V gene is TRBV12-3 or TRBV12-4, the J gene TRBJ1-6; tentative D call: TRBD1 (5 bases). This CDR3 spans 17 amino acids. V was clipped by 2 bases and J by 0 bases, with 11 bases between them. CDR3: CASSLSRESSYNSPLHF. CDR3 sequence (DNA): TGTGCCAGCAGTTTAAGCAGGGAGAGCTCCTATAATTCACCCCTCCACTTT.

This clonotype was detected a few times. This chain links TRBV6-1 with TRBJ1-6; no firm D call. Per the germline V gene, CDR1 is MNHNS and CDR2 is SASEGT. With 5 bases removed from V and 7 bases from J, the gap between germline ends came to 12 bases. This CDR3 comprises 14 residues. The CDR3 loop is CASSYTKRNSPLHF. CDR3 sequence (DNA): TGTGCCAGCAGTTATACGAAGAGGAATTCACCCCTCCACTTT.

This clonotype was seen repeatedly, ten times or more. CDR3 protein: CASRGLANNEQFF. The CDR3 region has the DNA TGCGCCAGTAGGGGACTAGCGAACAATGAGCAGTTCTTC. V is TRBV5-1 and J is TRBJ2-1, with TRBD2 matching over 10 bases. Trimming removed 8 bases from V and 5 bases from J; junction bases left unmatched: 4. The CDR3 has 13 residues. The V gene's germline CDR1 is SGHRS and CDR2 YFSETQ.

The chain carries TRBV3-1 and TRBJ2-5; D is possibly TRBD1 or TRBD2 (6 bases each). CDR3 length: 16 amino acids. Germline assignment: CDR1 LGHDT and CDR2 YNNKEL (reference sequence). Deletions cut 1 base from V and 5 bases from J, with 17 bases between. The DNA for the CDR3 is TGTGCCAGCAGCCAAGTCGTGGGGGGCCAGGCGGAGACCCAGTACTTC. Amino acid sequence: CASSQVVGGQAETQYF.

The V call is TRBV28, the J call TRBJ2-1, with TRBD2 matching 11 bases. Germline values: CDR1 MDHEN, CDR2 SYDVKM. The junction had 15 bases not matched to a gene; V was cut back by 5 bases and J by 15 bases. The CDR3 is 15 amino acids. This chain's CDR3 is CASSSGTSGQWWVFF. CDR3 DNA sequence: TGTGCCAGCAGTAGCGGGACTAGCGGCCAGTGGTGGGTGTTCTTC.

This chain uses TRBV29-1 with TRBJ1-1; D gene unclear. Trimming took off 4 bases at V and 0 bases at J, with 9 bases between the two ends. CDR1 and CDR2 from the germline V gene are SQVTM and ANQGSEA. CDR3 length: 13 amino acids. The CDR3 loop is CSVATAMNTEAFF. CDR3 DNA sequence: TGCAGCGTTGCGACGGCCATGAACACTGAAGCTTTCTTT.

This chain uses TRBV3-1 with TRBJ2-1; D is perhaps TRBD2 (6 bases). In germline, CDR1 is LGHDT, CDR2 YNNKEL (reference sequence). V was pared by 2 bases and J by 0 bases, with 11 bases between. This CDR3 is 16 amino acids long. The CDR3 nucleotides are TGTGCCAGCAGCCAAACACTAGCTGACTCCTACAATGAGCAGTTCTTC. Translation: CASSQTLADSYNEQFF.

The chain is built from TRBV7-2 and TRBJ1-5, with 9 bases fitting TRBD1. This CDR3 comprises 16 residues. V dropped 2 bases and J dropped 3; count of bases not matched to a gene: 5. Germline assignment: CDR1 SGHTA and CDR2 FQGNSA. Written as DNA, the CDR3 is TGTGCCAGCAGCTTATGGGGACAGGGTGTCAATCAGCCCCAGCATTTT. This sequence encodes CASSLWGQGVNQPQHF.

V is TRBV3-1 and J is TRBJ2-7; 8 positions agree with TRBD1. The ends lost 3 bases at V and 3 bases at J; junction bases unmatched: 1. CDR1 LGHDT and CDR2 YNNKEL come from the germline V gene (reference sequence). The CDR3 has 13 amino acids. CDR3 bases: TGTGCCAGCAGCCACACAGGGGGCTACGAGCAGTACTTC. Translation: CASSHTGGYEQYF.

This clonotype has at least ten counts. The chain recombines TRBV7-2 with TRBJ1-1; TRBD1 might be the D (5 bases). The CDR3 totals 15 residues. With 1 base removed from V and 4 bases from J, the gap between germline ends came to 13 bases. Germline V gives CDR1 SGHTA, CDR2 FQGNSA. The chain's CDR3 is CASSLEPAGSTEAFF. DNA for the CDR3: TGTGCCAGCAGCTTAGAGCCCGCAGGGAGCACTGAAGCTTTCTTT. Full variable domain (outside the CDR3, taken from reference TRBV7-2 and TRBJ1-1): GAGVSQSPSNKVTEKGKDVELRCDPISGHTALYWYRQSLGQGLEFLIYFQGNSAPDKSGLPSDRFSAERTGGSVSTLTIQRTQQEDSAVYLCASSLEPAGSTEAFFGQGTRLTVV.

As for this clonotype: This clone may be a read error of a much larger clone one base away. The chain combines TRBV7-2 with TRBJ2-1, with a possible D match to TRBD2 (5 bases). The germline CDR1 and CDR2 sequences are SGHTA and FQGNSA. The length of the CDR3 is 15 residues. The CDR3 sequence is CASNLVPTIPNEQFF. In nucleotides, the CDR3 is TGTGCCAGCAACTTAGTGCCGACTATTCCCAATGAGCAGTTCTTC.